Sequencing of this T cell receptor (beta chain) was carried out in a study of blood T cell repertoires in COVID-19. Whole-study context: Italy, Spain and the United States were the sources of the convalescent and acute COVID-19 samples.

The CDR3 covers 14 residues. Per germline, CDR1 GTSNPN and CDR2 SVGIG (reference sequence). V lost 4 bases and J lost 5, with 14 bases in between. Libraries were prepared by immunoSEQ multiplex PCR; TCRdb keeps only in-frame clonotypes and omits some of them. This table holds more than 70,000 clones, about 80% found once. The TCR originated in a woman between 65 and 79 years old with acute or convalescent COVID-19. The rearrangement joins TRBV30 to TRBJ2-2, with a possible D match to TRBD2 (8 bases). Sequences were obtained from peripheral blood. CDR3 sequence (DNA): TGTGCCTGGAATCGGGGGGGACAGACCGGGGAGCTGTTTTTT. It specifies CAWNRGGQTGELFF.